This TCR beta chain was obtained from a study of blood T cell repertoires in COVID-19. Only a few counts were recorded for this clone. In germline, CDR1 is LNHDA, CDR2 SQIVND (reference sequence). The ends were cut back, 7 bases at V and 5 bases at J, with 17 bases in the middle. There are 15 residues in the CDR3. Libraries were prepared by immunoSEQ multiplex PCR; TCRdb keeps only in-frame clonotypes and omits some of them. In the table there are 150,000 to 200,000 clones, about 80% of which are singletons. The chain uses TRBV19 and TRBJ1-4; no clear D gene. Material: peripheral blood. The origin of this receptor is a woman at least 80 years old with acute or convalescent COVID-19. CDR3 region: CASTEYSSMNEKLFF. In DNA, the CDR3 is TGTGCCAGTACGGAATATAGCAGTATGAATGAAAAACTGTTTTTT.